Each of the 16 T cell receptor beta chains below was sequenced from the same sample in a study of monozygotic twins with inflammatory bowel disease. From its re-call of the 5' RACE reads, TCRdb lists each CDR3 protein once, without DNA. The sample has some 150,000 distinct CDR3 sequences. Sample: blood. These receptors all come from a human donor with ulcerative colitis or Crohn's disease, or a healthy co-twin of an affected twin (not recorded which).

The V call is TRBV20-1, the J call TRBJ2-3. Germline loops: CDR1 DFQATT, CDR2 SNEGSKA (reference sequence). There are 15 residues in the CDR3. CDR3 in amino acids: CSARDRLRYTDTQYF.

CDR3 amino acids: CASRSSGSGYEQYF. This chain links TRBV28 with TRBJ2-7; as DNA is missing, the TRBD2 call by TCRdb cannot be tested. Germline V lookup: CDR1 MDHEN, CDR2 SYDVKM. This CDR3 has 14 residues.

The rearrangement links TRBV7-9 to TRBJ2-2; TCRdb picks TRBD1, but there is no DNA to check that call. The germline V gene encodes CDR1 SEHNR and CDR2 FQNEAQ (reference sequence). The CDR3 is 16 amino acids. The CDR3 loop reads CASSSTGGDNTGELFF.

The chain joins TRBV7-2 to TRBJ2-3; the D call from TCRdb, TRBD1, cannot be confirmed without DNA. Per germline, CDR1 SGHTA and CDR2 FQGNSA. This CDR3 is built from 14 residues. CDR3 sequence reads: CASSPPPRADTQYF.

The chain couples TRBV24-1 to TRBJ1-5. Germline CDR1 is KGHDR and CDR2 is SFDVKD. The CDR3 is made up of 13 amino acids. The CDR3 reads CATSAGGNQPQHF.

V and J are TRBV5-1 and TRBJ2-1; checking the TCRdb D call of TRBD2 is not possible without DNA. This CDR3 contains 15 residues. Germline values: CDR1 SGHRS, CDR2 YFSETQ. The CDR3 spells CASSLASPGINEQFF. Complete variable domain (other parts from reference TRBV5-1 and TRBJ2-1): KAGVTQTPRYLIKTRGQQVTLSCSPISGHRSVSWYQQTPGQGLQFLFEYFSETQRNKGNFPGRFSGRQFSNSRSEMNVSTLELGDSALYLCASSLASPGINEQFFGPGTRLTVL.

The chain recombines TRBV28 with TRBJ2-7. This CDR3 has 12 residues. The germline V gene has CDR1 MDHEN and CDR2 SYDVKM. The CDR3 here is CASAERIYEQYF.

The CDR3 spells CASLVVTGGAETQYF. V is TRBV7-9 and J is TRBJ2-5; TCRdb reports TRBD1, a call that lacks DNA to check it against. Germline V gene sequence: CDR1 SEHNR, CDR2 FQNEAQ (reference sequence). There are 15 residues in the CDR3.

V gene TRBV20-1 combines with J gene TRBJ2-5; lacking DNA, the TRBD2 call made by TCRdb goes unchecked. Germline CDR1 reads DFQATT; CDR2 reads SNEGSKA (reference sequence). CDR3 length equals 17 residues. The CDR3 protein is CSAPRGTSGRTQETQYF.

The genes are TRBV5-1 and TRBJ2-1; without DNA, the TCRdb call of TRBD1 cannot be checked. The CDR3 length is 16 residues. In germline, CDR1 is SGHRS, CDR2 YFSETQ. Here the CDR3 reads CASSLTGGQGAVEQFF.

The chain recombines TRBV7-2 with TRBJ2-7; TCRdb designates TRBD2, a call that cannot be tested without DNA. CDR1 is SGHTA and CDR2 is FQGNSA in the germline V gene. The CDR3 consists of 14 residues. The CDR3 loop is CASRPSGPSYEQYF.

The rearrangement uses TRBV27 and TRBJ2-4; checking the TCRdb D call of TRBD1 is not possible without DNA. CDR3 length: 13 amino acids. The germline gives CDR1 MNHEY, CDR2 SMNVEV (reference sequence). This CDR3 reads CASSWGTGALQYF.

The chain recombines TRBV7-9 with TRBJ1-1. The germline gives CDR1 SEHNR, CDR2 FQNEAQ (reference sequence). The CDR3 totals 15 residues. CDR3 protein: CASSPRKRAAAEAFF.

The chain recombines TRBV28 with TRBJ2-1; TCRdb's D gene call, TRBD2, goes unchecked for lack of DNA. The germline V gene encodes CDR1 MDHEN and CDR2 SYDVKM. CDR3 length: 16 residues. The CDR3 is CASSWRTSGGITEQFF.

The J gene is TRBJ2-7, the V gene TRBV13; the TCRdb call, TRBD2, lacks DNA for checking. Germline CDR1 is PRHDT and CDR2 is FYEKMQ (reference sequence). CDR3 length equals 16 residues. The CDR3 is CASSKTPGLAGDEQYF.

This chain connects TRBV5-1 to TRBJ2-1; checking the TCRdb D call of TRBD2 is not possible without DNA. Per germline, CDR1 SGHRS and CDR2 YFSETQ. This CDR3 comprises 12 residues. The CDR3 protein is CASRQGEDEQFF.